What follows are 15 T cell receptor beta chains derived from one specimen sequenced in a study of shared clonotypes between healthy human individuals. Generated by immunoSEQ multiplex PCR, the TCRdb table keeps only in-frame clones and is missing some. The sample has about 2,500,000 clones, over 85% seen once. The specimen was naive CD4+ T cells sorted from blood. Specified subset: CD45RA+ positively selected. These receptors all come from a young man in good health.

On this clone itself: At the DNA level, this CDR3 is encoded by other sequences in the same sample as well. The chain is built from TRBV7-2 and TRBJ2-7; no clear D gene. Trimming took 5 bases from V and 1 from J, leaving 3 bases between them. Germline V gene lookup returns CDR1 SGHTA and CDR2 FQGNSA. This CDR3 has 11 amino acids. The CDR3 coding sequence is TGTGCCAGCAGCGGGTCCTACGAGCAGTACTTC. As protein: CASSGSYEQYF.

The gene calls are TRBV28 and TRBJ2-3, with 9 bases identical to TRBD2. J gave up 10 bases and V 7 bases, and 6 bases lay outside the gene matches. Germline V gene sequence: CDR1 MDHEN, CDR2 SYDVKM. There are 12 residues in the CDR3. CDR3 amino acids: CASTLERGAQYF. The CDR3 region has the DNA TGTGCCAGCACCCTCGAGCGGGGGGCGCAGTATTTT.

This clone has only one observation. CDR3 coding DNA: TGTGCCAGCAGTGAAGCGCGAAGTCCTACGCAGTATTTT. It is translated as CASSEARSPTQYF. The chain recombines TRBV2 with TRBJ2-3; D call uncertain. The V and J ends lost 0 bases and 8 bases respectively, with 9 bases between them. Per the germline V gene, CDR1 is SNHLY and CDR2 is FYNNEI. This CDR3 spans 13 amino acids.

The rearrangement links TRBV7-9 to TRBJ1-3, with D unresolved. Germline-derived CDR1 and CDR2 are SEHNR and FQNEAQ (reference sequence). The CDR3 spans 17 residues. V lost 1 base and J 0 bases, leaving 13 bases between the germline ends. The CDR3 region is CASSLGGLGVSGNTIYF. The CDR3 DNA sequence: TGTGCCAGCAGCTTAGGAGGGCTGGGCGTCTCTGGAAACACCATATATTTT.

With respect to this clone: This CDR3 is also generated by other DNA sequences in the sample. The genes are TRBV2 and TRBJ2-3; 11 bases match TRBD2. The CDR3 has 16 amino acids. Germline-derived CDR1 and CDR2 are SNHLY and FYNNEI. With V trimmed by 5 bases and J by 0 bases, 4 bases remained unmatched. The CDR3: CASSPRTSGSTDTQYF. The DNA for the CDR3 is TGTGCCAGCAGTCCCCGGACTAGCGGGAGCACAGATACGCAGTATTTT.

CDR3 amino acids: CASSEGEAFF. In DNA, the CDR3 is TGTGCCAGCAGTGAAGGGGAAGCTTTCTTT. The V and J genes are TRBV2 and TRBJ1-1; D remains unclear. The germline V gene encodes CDR1 SNHLY and CDR2 FYNNEI. The CDR3 is 10 amino acids. V gave up 1 base and J gave up 8 bases, with 2 bases separating them.

This clone was recorded only once. The rearrangement links TRBV11-2 to TRBJ1-2; D possibly corresponds to TRBD1 (5 bases). The CDR3 totals 15 residues. Trimming removed 0 bases at V and 4 bases at J, with 12 bases between. Germline-derived CDR1 and CDR2 are SGHAT and FQNNGV. CDR3 DNA: TGTGCCAGCAGCTTAGATGGGGCAGGGACCTATGGCTACACCTTC. Its translation: CASSLDGAGTYGYTF.

The rearrangement joins TRBV29-1 to TRBJ2-7; D unresolved. The germline V gene has CDR1 SQVTM and CDR2 ANQGSEA. CDR3 length equals 12 residues. V dropped 4 bases and J dropped 3 bases, with 10 bases sitting between them. The CDR3 region is CSVGVGRYEQYF. CDR3 DNA: TGCAGCGTTGGTGTAGGGCGCTACGAGCAGTACTTC.

The J gene is TRBJ2-2, the V gene TRBV5-4; D uncertain. The CDR3 loop spans 14 amino acids. Trimming pared 4 bases from V and 4 bases from J, leaving 11 bases between. The germline CDR1 and CDR2 sequences are SGHNT and YYREEE (reference sequence). In DNA form, the CDR3 reads TGTGCCAGCAGCCAACCTAACTCCACCGGGGAGCTGTTTTTT. This translates into CASSQPNSTGELFF.

The V gene is TRBV6-5, the J gene TRBJ1-3; D remains unclear. The germline V and J ends were trimmed by 6 bases and 0 bases, with 12 bases remaining between them. CDR1 is MNHEY, CDR2 SVGAGI, per germline. This CDR3 contains 15 residues. The CDR3 is CASRSRTDSGNTIYF. CDR3 bases: TGTGCCAGCAGGAGCCGGACCGACTCTGGAAACACCATATATTTT.

This chain uses TRBV27 with TRBJ2-2; the match to TRBD2 covers 7 bases. The J segment lost 8 bases and the V segment lost 8 bases, leaving 23 bases of the junction unmatched. The germline CDR1 and CDR2 sequences are MNHEY and SMNVEV (reference sequence). The CDR3 is made up of 18 amino acids. The CDR3 is CASPALRTSRVESGELFF. The CDR3 DNA reads TGTGCCAGCCCCGCCCTTAGGACTAGTCGGGTGGAGTCGGGGGAGCTGTTTTTT.

This clone was seen a single time. The V call is TRBV27, the J call TRBJ2-7; TRBD1 aligns across 8 bases. The CDR3 runs 13 residues. Germline CDR1 MNHEY, CDR2 SMNVEV (reference sequence). The V and J ends lost 5 bases and 3 bases, in that order; junction bases with no gene match: 3. Written as DNA, the CDR3 is TGTGCCAGCAGTAGACAGGGGATCTACGAGCAGTACTTC. Its protein product is CASSRQGIYEQYF.

The chain recombines TRBV5-1 with TRBJ2-5, with 12 bases matching TRBD2. With 5 bases clipped from V and 5 bases from J, the junction kept 10 bases outside the gene matches. CDR3 length equals 16 residues. Germline CDR1 is SGHRS and CDR2 is YFSETQ. As DNA, the CDR3 is TGCGCCAGCAGTCGACTAGCGGGAGAGGGTCTTGAGACCCAGTACTTC. It translates to CASSRLAGEGLETQYF.

This chain connects TRBV5-4 to TRBJ1-2; D is possibly TRBD1 (5 bases). V was pared by 3 bases and J by 6 bases, with 18 bases between. Germline CDR1 reads SGHNT; CDR2 reads YYREEE (reference sequence). The CDR3 covers 15 residues. The CDR3 loop is CASSSLEGALDGYTF. CDR3 DNA: TGTGCCAGCAGCTCCCTCGAAGGGGCTTTAGATGGCTACACCTTC.

The chain links TRBV7-3 to TRBJ2-1, with D uncertain. V lost 1 base, J lost 7 bases, and 8 bases lay in between. The CDR3 loop spans 13 amino acids. Germline CDR1 reads SGHTA; CDR2 reads FQGTGA. In DNA, the CDR3 is TGTGCCAGCAGCTTAAGTGGGGAAAATGAGCAGTTCTTC. Protein product: CASSLSGENEQFF.